Sequencing of this T cell receptor (beta chain) was carried out in a study of vaccination and CD4 T cells after COVID-19. About the research overall: Overlapping spike pools from SARS-CoV-2 and HCoV-NL63, HCoV-OC43 and HCoV-229E served as culture stimuli.

Noted treatment: approximately nine-day PBMC culture with coronavirus spike peptide pools or control peptides (ViraFEST assay). ViraFEST sequenced TCRs after peptide-pool expansion of antigen-specific T cells. This clonotype turned up a few times. The antigen remains undetermined. Sequenced with the Oncomine TCR Beta short-read assay was DNA taken from cultured CD4+ T cells. One entry per CDR3 protein, called by TCRdb with MiXCR from the PCR reads. Among about 19,000 distinct CDR3 sequences listed, about 38% were seen once. V lost 4 bases to trimming and J lost 5 bases; unmatched junction nucleotides: 9. Germline CDR1 reads DFQATT; CDR2 reads SNEGSKA (reference sequence). CDR3 length equals 15 residues.

The receptor's source is a human donor with COVID-19. The specimen sequenced was cultured CD4+ T cells from blood. The chain combines TRBV20-1 with TRBJ1-3; 9 bases match TRBD1. CDR3 amino acids: CSAKNPGQGRNTIYF. The CDR3 bases are TGCAGTGCTAAGAACCCGGGACAGGGCCGAAACACCATATATTTT.